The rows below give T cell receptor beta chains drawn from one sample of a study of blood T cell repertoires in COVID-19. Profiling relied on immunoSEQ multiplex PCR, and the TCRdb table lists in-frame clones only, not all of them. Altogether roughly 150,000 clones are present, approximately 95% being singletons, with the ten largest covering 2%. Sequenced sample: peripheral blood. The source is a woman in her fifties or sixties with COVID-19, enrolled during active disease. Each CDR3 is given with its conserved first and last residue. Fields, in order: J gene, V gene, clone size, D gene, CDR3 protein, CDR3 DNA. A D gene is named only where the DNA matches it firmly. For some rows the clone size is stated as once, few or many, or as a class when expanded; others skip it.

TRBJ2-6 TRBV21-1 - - CASSGLEGAGHFGANVLTF TGTGCCAGCAGCGGGCTGGAGGGGGCAGGTCATTTCGGGGCCAACGTCCTGACTTTC
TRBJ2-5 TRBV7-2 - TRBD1 CASSLAGQAQSQYF TGTGCCAGCAGCTTAGCGGGACAGGCCCAATCCCAGTACTTC
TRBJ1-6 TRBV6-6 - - CASSPTSGSYNSPLHF TGTGCCAGCAGTCCGACCTCAGGGTCCTATAATTCACCCCTCCACTTT
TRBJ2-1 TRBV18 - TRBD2 CASSLLGGSSSYNEQFF TGTGCCAGCTCCCTTTTGGGGGGGTCAAGCTCCTACAATGAGCAGTTCTTC
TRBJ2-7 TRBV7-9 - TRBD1 CASSSTGYEQYF TGTGCCAGCAGCTCGACAGGGTACGAGCAGTACTTC
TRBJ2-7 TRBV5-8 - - CASRGQGTYEQYF TGTGCCAGCAGGGGCCAGGGGACCTACGAGCAGTACTTC
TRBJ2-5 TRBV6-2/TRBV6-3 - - CASSQGSETQYF TGTGCCAGCAGTCAGGGATCAGAGACCCAGTACTTC
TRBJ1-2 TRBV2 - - CARGRSANYGYTF TGTGCCAGGGGGAGGTCGGCGAACTATGGCTACACCTTC
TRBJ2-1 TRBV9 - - CASSSGGSSYNEQFF TGTGCCAGCAGCTCCGGAGGAAGCTCCTACAATGAGCAGTTCTTC
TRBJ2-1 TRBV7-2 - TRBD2 CASSSGTSPNEQFF TGTGCCAGCAGCTCCGGGACTAGCCCCAATGAGCAGTTCTTC
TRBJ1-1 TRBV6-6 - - CASSYPEGNTEAFF TGTGCCAGCAGTTACCCAGAGGGGAACACTGAAGCTTTCTTT
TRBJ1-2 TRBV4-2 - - CASSQERGGYGYTF TGTGCCAGCAGCCAAGAACGGGGGGGCTATGGCTACACCTTC
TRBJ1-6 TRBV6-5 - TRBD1 CATRRGQNSPLHF TGTGCCACTCGGAGGGGACAGAATTCACCCCTCCACTTT
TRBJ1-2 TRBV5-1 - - CASSLERVNYGYTF TGCGCCAGCAGCTTGGAACGGGTTAACTATGGCTACACCTTC
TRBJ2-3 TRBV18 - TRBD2 CASSPSAGGAGDTQYF TGTGCCAGCTCCCCCTCGGCCGGGGGGGCAGGAGATACGCAGTATTTT
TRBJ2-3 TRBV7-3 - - CASSLKKPGLPSSADTQYF TGTGCCAGCAGCTTAAAGAAGCCGGGGTTGCCGTCCTCGGCAGATACGCAGTATTTT
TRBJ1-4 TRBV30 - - CAWETVNEKLFF TGTGCCTGGGAGACAGTTAATGAAAAACTGTTTTTT
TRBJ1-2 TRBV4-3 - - CASSQDYGRNYGYTF TGCGCCAGCAGCCAAGATTACGGGAGGAACTATGGCTACACCTTC
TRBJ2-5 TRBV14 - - CASSQDRGTVQETQYF TGTGCCAGCAGCCAAGATAGGGGGACCGTCCAAGAGACCCAGTACTTC
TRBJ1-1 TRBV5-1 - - CASSPGGVNTEAFF TGCGCCAGCAGCCCCGGCGGGGTGAACACTGAAGCTTTCTTT
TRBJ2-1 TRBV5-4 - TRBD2 CASSSNPTSGEQFF TGTGCCAGCAGCTCGAACCCGACTAGCGGTGAGCAGTTCTTC
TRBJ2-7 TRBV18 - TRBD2 CASSPASGVLYEQYF TGTGCCAGCTCACCAGCTAGCGGGGTCCTCTACGAGCAGTACTTC
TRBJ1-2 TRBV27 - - CASSGLGGAYGYTF TGTGCCAGCAGTGGACTAGGGGGTGCCTATGGCTACACCTTC
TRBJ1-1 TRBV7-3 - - CASSPTGSTEAFF TGTGCCAGCAGCCCCACAGGCTCCACTGAAGCTTTCTTT
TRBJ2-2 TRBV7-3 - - CASSLNSAAPNTGELFF TGTGCCAGCAGCTTAAATTCGGCAGCGCCGAACACCGGGGAGCTGTTTTTT
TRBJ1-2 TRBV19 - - CASSIGDYGYTF TGTGCCAGTAGTATCGGGGACTATGGCTACACCTTC
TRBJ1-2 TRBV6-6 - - CASTKDGTTDGYTF TGTGCCAGCACCAAAGATGGGACAACAGATGGCTACACCTTC
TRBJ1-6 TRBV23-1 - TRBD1 CASSQSDRGVGALHF TGCGCCAGCAGTCAGTCGGACAGGGGGGTAGGGGCCCTCCACTTT
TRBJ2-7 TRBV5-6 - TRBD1 CASSLTGTGNYEQYF TGTGCCAGCAGCCTTACCGGGACAGGGAACTACGAGCAGTACTTC
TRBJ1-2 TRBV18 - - CASSLRDSSGGYTF TGTGCCAGCTCACTCCGGGACTCCAGCGGTGGCTACACCTTC
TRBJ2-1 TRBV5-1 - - CASSLRAVPYNEQFF TGCGCCAGCAGCTTGAGAGCGGTCCCGTACAATGAGCAGTTCTTC
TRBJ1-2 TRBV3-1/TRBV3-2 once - CASSPSGGGADGYTF TGTGCCAGCAGCCCAAGTGGCGGAGGAGCCGACGGCTACACCTTC
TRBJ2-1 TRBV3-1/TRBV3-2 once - CASSQANEQFF TGTGCCAGCAGCCAGGCCAATGAGCAGTTCTTC
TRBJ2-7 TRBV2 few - CASREGQYYEQYF TGTGCCAGCAGGGAGGGACAGTACTACGAGCAGTACTTC
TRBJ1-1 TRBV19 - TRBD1 CASSRGTGGARTEAFF TGTGCCAGTAGTAGGGGGACAGGGGGCGCGAGGACTGAAGCTTTCTTT
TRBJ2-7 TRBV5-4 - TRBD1 CASSLAGQAAKYF TGTGCCAGCAGCTTGGCGGGACAGGCTGCAAAGTACTTC
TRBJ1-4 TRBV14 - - CASSQGARRPNEKLFF TGTGCCAGCAGCCAAGGTGCGCGGCGGCCCAATGAAAAACTGTTTTTT
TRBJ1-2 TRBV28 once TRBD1 CASSSPGQGAAYGYTF TGTGCCAGCAGTTCTCCGGGACAGGGGGCGGCCTATGGCTACACCTTC
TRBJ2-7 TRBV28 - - CASSYNIPREQYF TGTGCCAGCAGTTATAATATCCCGAGGGAGCAGTACTTC
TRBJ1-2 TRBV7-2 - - CASSLGSGSFYGYTF TGTGCCAGCAGCTTAGGTTCCGGGTCCTTCTATGGCTACACCTTC
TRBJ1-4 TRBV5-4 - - CASSLLGEKLFF TGTGCCAGCAGCTTGCTCGGTGAAAAACTGTTTTTT
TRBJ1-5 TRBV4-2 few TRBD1 CASSQERRGHPQHF TGTGCCAGCAGCCAAGAGAGAAGGGGGCACCCCCAGCATTTT
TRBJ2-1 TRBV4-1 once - CASSQDQDSYNEQFF TGCGCCAGCAGCCAAGATCAGGACAGCTACAATGAGCAGTTCTTC
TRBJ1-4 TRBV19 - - CASSILAGTNEKLFF TGTGCCAGTAGTATTCTGGCAGGAACTAATGAAAAACTGTTTTTT
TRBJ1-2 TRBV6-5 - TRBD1 CASSYSVTGGNGYTF TGTGCCAGCAGTTACTCGGTGACAGGGGGAAACGGCTACACCTTC
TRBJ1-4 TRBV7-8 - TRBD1 CASSPGQTNEKLFF TGTGCCAGCAGCCCGGGACAGACTAATGAAAAACTGTTTTTT
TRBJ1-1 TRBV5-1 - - CASSERQNTEAFF TGCGCCAGCAGCGAAAGACAGAACACTGAAGCTTTCTTT
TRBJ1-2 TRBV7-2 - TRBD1 CASSLGQGVHGYTF TGTGCCAGCAGCTTAGGACAGGGGGTCCATGGCTACACCTTC
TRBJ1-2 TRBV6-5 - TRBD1 CASSPPGQGRHGYTF TGTGCCAGCAGCCCCCCGGGACAGGGGAGGCACGGCTACACCTTC
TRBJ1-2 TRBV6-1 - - CASSEAGQGNGYTF TGTGCCAGCAGTGAAGCGGGGCAAGGGAATGGCTACACCTTC
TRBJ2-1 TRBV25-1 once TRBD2 CASSEFSGLARINEQFF TGTGCCAGCAGTGAATTTTCAGGACTAGCGAGGATCAATGAGCAGTTCTTC
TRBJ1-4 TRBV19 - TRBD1 CASAGQAFGEKLFF TGTGCCAGTGCGGGACAGGCCTTTGGAGAAAAACTGTTTTTT
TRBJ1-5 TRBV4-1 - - CASSQEIRGPQHF TGCGCCAGCAGCCAAGAGATTAGAGGGCCCCAGCATTTT
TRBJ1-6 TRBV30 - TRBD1 CAWSTGDSPLHF TGTGCCTGGAGTACAGGGGATTCACCCCTCCACTTT
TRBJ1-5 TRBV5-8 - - CASRPGRGTPNQPQHF TGTGCCAGCAGACCCGGGAGGGGGACCCCCAATCAGCCCCAGCATTTT
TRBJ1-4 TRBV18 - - CASSTGATNEKLFF TGTGCCAGCTCGACGGGAGCAACTAATGAAAAACTGTTTTTT